Included here is one TCR beta chain sequence, with context. Antigen unknown. This PCR relied on a set of 60 Vbeta primers and 13 Jbeta primers. Measured with immunoSEQ multiplex PCR; TCRdb has only the in-frame clones, and not every one. The data show hundreds of thousands of clones, roughly 75% seen once. This record belongs to a study of cytomegalovirus exposure and HLA in healthy donors. Study-wide context: Some 180 million T cells yielded over 90 million unique TCR beta sequences in earlier analysis.

Trimming removed 4 bases at V and 0 bases at J, with 8 bases between. Germline values: CDR1 SGDLS, CDR2 YYNGEE. This CDR3 spans 15 amino acids. Overall study findings and caveats: In vitro assays verified that three CMV-associated chains recognized CMV antigens specifically. A list of 150 or so TCR beta chains associated with cytomegalovirus was given.

This receptor was taken from a woman younger than 45 in good health and CMV-seronegative. Source material: PBMCs. The chain has TRBV9 and TRBJ1-6; D remains unclear. CDR3: CASSSRSSYNSPLHF. DNA of the CDR3: TGTGCCAGCAGCTCCCGTAGCTCCTATAATTCACCCCTCCACTTT.